These T cell receptor beta chains were read from a single sample in a study of OX40 agonist ivuxolimab in advanced cancers. Libraries were prepared by immunoSEQ multiplex PCR; TCRdb keeps only in-frame clonotypes and omits some of them. The table includes tens of thousands of clones, about 82% detected once. Sample: CD4+ or CD8+ T cells sorted from blood, taken in a trial of the OX40 agonist ivuxolimab. Every receptor here comes from an adult with an advanced solid tumor such as melanoma, head and neck, liver or kidney cancer. Both conserved end residues are part of each CDR3. The D gene is left open where the match is weak. The size entry is marked missing in some rows and otherwise reads once, few, many or a size class.

TRBD2	TRBV28	.	TRBJ2-7	CASSPTSGGIYEQYF	TGTGCCAGCAGCCCAACTAGCGGGGGGATCTACGAGCAGTACTTC
TRBD2	TRBV15	.	TRBJ2-5	CATSKGTSGAGQETQYF	TGTGCCACCAGCAAGGGGACTAGCGGGGCCGGCCAGGAGACCCAGTACTTC
.	TRBV28	.	TRBJ1-2	CASSLGGGTYGYTF	TGTGCCAGCAGCTTAGGGGGGGGCACCTATGGCTACACCTTC
.	TRBV2	.	TRBJ1-2	CASSEQEKGGYTF	TGTGCCAGCAGTGAACAGGAGAAGGGTGGCTACACCTTC
.	TRBV5-5	.	TRBJ2-7	CASSHTGKHPYEQYF	TGTGCCAGCAGCCACACCGGGAAGCATCCCTACGAGCAGTACTTC
.	TRBV6-5	.	TRBJ1-2	CASSFLLGDGYTF	TGTGCCAGCAGTTTTCTTCTAGGGGATGGCTACACCTTC
TRBD2	TRBV7-8	once	TRBJ2-1	CASTLEPGLAYNEQFF	TGTGCCAGCACCTTAGAGCCGGGACTAGCATACAATGAGCAGTTCTTC
.	TRBV7-2	once	TRBJ2-7	CASSEGGAAYEQYF	TGTGCCAGCAGCGAAGGGGGGGCGGCCTACGAGCAGTACTTC
.	TRBV11-2	.	TRBJ2-1	CASSFTTRAEQFF	TGTGCCAGCAGCTTCACAACACGGGCTGAGCAGTTCTTC
.	TRBV30	few	TRBJ1-2	CAWDSNYGYTF	TGTGCCTGGGACAGTAACTATGGCTACACCTTC
TRBD1	TRBV7-2	.	TRBJ1-6	CASSPRQGRSPLHF	TGTGCCAGCAGCCCCAGACAGGGCCGATCACCCCTCCACTTT
.	TRBV2	.	TRBJ2-2	CASSQTGPSGELFF	TGTGCCAGCAGCCAAACTGGGCCTAGCGGGGAGCTGTTTTTT
TRBD1	TRBV30	.	TRBJ1-4	CALNRGSNEKLFF	TGTGCGCTTAACAGGGGAAGTAATGAAAAACTGTTTTTT